The T cell receptor (beta chain) under discussion was sequenced for a study of T cell responses to AZD1222 COVID-19 vaccine. Across the whole study: Analyses pooled second doses at about 4 or about 12 weeks.

Comment on this clone: Its antigen remains unknown.

Study observations and caveats: Reportedly, close to half of spike-specific TCRs are directed against unmutated variant regions. White British donors predominated, females outnumbered males, and clonal diversity was possibly underestimated. Repertoire sampling occurred only after the peak T cell response.

Sequencing was performed with immunoSEQ multiplex PCR; in TCRdb, only in-frame clones are kept and a portion is missing. This sample has more than 70,000 clones; about 88% occur once, and the top ten carry 10% to 15%. This receptor was taken from an adult in good health. The starting material was peripheral blood, obtained on day 0 of AZD1222 vaccination.

The CDR3 nucleotides are TGTGCCAGCAGCCCACTAATAGGGACAGGGTACGAGCAGTACTTC. This gives the protein CASSPLIGTGYEQYF. The V and J genes are TRBV7-2 and TRBJ2-7, with TRBD1 matching 9 bases. Unmatched junction bases numbered 9, after V lost 5 bases and J lost 4 bases. This CDR3 spans 15 amino acids. Per the germline V gene, CDR1 is SGHTA and CDR2 is FQGNSA.